The source of this TCR beta chain is a study of cytomegalovirus exposure and HLA in healthy donors (dated by TCRdb to about 2017). A note on the overall study: According to an earlier analysis of a few hundred of the donors, 150 million to 200 million T cells yielded 117 million unique TCR beta sequences and 276 Gb of sequence data. To predict cytomegalovirus infection status, the study brought together high-throughput TCR immunosequencing, statistical association of individual TCRs with disease status, and machine learning. The genetic ancestry cluster associated with self-reported Caucasian donors included around 76% of the roughly 360 genotyped donors. Genome-wide SNP genotypes for about three fifths of the roughly 670 donors were used in a later genetic analysis, which treated that subset as a discovery cohort. Donor age, sex, ethnicity and CMV serostatus were compiled together with the repertoire data. Among roughly 400 genotyped donors of the cohort, an average of approximately 240,000 unique TCR beta nucleotide sequences was sequenced per donor, of which 15% to 20% were non-productive. Both class I and class II loci were covered by HLA typing, at four-digit resolution. A later analysis re-analyzed previously published TCR beta repertoires from roughly 630 donors and added high-resolution HLA genotyping to study TCR occurrence patterns. All discovery cohort repertoires had been generated on a single sequencing platform. Besides the first cohort of 550 to 750 subjects, a separate validation cohort made up of around 120 different subjects was used. Four to six DR-DQ haplotypes were handled as single units for association and clustering because linkage in the cohort was strong. Rather than drawing on any new phenotypic data, the later analysis identified candidate immune exposures from TCR beta sequences and the way those sequences occurred across donors. An early release covering 550 to 700 HLA-typed donors comprised about 300 gigabases of sequencing data and approximately 85 million unique TCR sequences. To decide whether each TCR beta V gene segment behaved as functional or pseudogenic, an earlier analysis of 587 of the donors relied on high-throughput TCR beta sequencing. Typing coverage differed by locus: A, B, C, DRB1 and DQB1 were typed in about 620-640 donors, DQA1 in about 500, DPA1 in roughly 590, and DPB1 in 472. The T cell repertoires of 666 subjects were profiled by immunosequencing and related to cytomegalovirus serostatus. The study was designed to test whether signatures of past pathogen exposure could be identified by cataloging public T cell receptors. Overall results and qualifications from the work: Some IMGT-functional V segments, including TRBV6-2 and TRBV6-3, could not be distinguished by the 87-base-pair reads and were therefore excluded. HLA typing was unavailable for some donors at each locus, so association tests used only the typed subset. An association between a missense DCLRE1C variant and V-gene and J-gene trimming of TCR beta chains was found in a later genetic analysis and replicated in an independent cohort. In a later analysis, 15,000 to 20,000 TCR beta sequences were associated with specific HLA alleles at a false discovery rate of 0.05. According to a later genetic analysis, donors in an Asian-associated ancestry cluster had fewer N-insertions in productive TCRs than the approximately 670-donor mean. A group of highly shared sequence variants was considered likely to be a technical artifact of the sequencing pipeline. It was suggested by the authors that the approach could potentially be generalized to other disease states and immunological phenotypes. According to a later analysis, TCR association rates differed among HLA loci, with DRB1 alleles showing the most associated TCRs and HLA-C alleles showing the fewest. The presence/absence analyses assumed that sequencing depth was roughly uniform across donors, and that assumption may not be true. Most TCR sequences were seen in very few donors, while some public TCRs were found in many individuals. When HLA alleles, especially DR and DQ, strongly co-occurred, TCR associations were difficult to assign to individual alleles. In this cohort, only TCR beta chains were sequenced, and detectable features were limited by the absence of alpha or paired-chain data. Correlated functional status among segregating V segments might be attributable to linkage disequilibrium, but an unknown experimental factor could not be ruled out. Because counts were too low, under 20 rarely observed V segments, including chromosome 9 orphons, were left out of the earlier analysis of a few hundred of the donors. The study gave a list of around 170 TCR beta chains associated with cytomegalovirus. In an earlier analysis of several hundred of the donors, most TCR beta V segments were observed in productive rearrangements about 87% or about 30% of the time, broadly matching IMGT annotations. Immune exposure information for the cohort was limited to CMV serostatus. A further reported finding was that TCR beta sequences accurately predicted the HLA-A and HLA-B alleles for most subjects in the first cohort. Several of the top co-occurrence clusters appeared to be linked to parvovirus B19, influenza, CMV and Epstein-Barr virus, according to a later analysis. The classifier was reported to diagnose cytomegalovirus status with high specificity and sensitivity in both the original cohort and the validation cohort. Three of the identified cytomegalovirus-associated TCR beta chains were confirmed in vitro to be specific for cytomegalovirus antigens. In a later analysis, HLA-associated TCR beta chains showed more clonal expansion and lower generation probabilities than non-associated chains that were equally common. In a later analysis, most CMV-associated TCR beta chains were found to appear HLA-restricted, with HLA associations seemingly driven largely by CMV exposure.

The library relied on the immunoSEQ multiplex PCR assay. The multiplex PCR relied on a mix of 60 forward primers for TCR Vbeta segments and 13 reverse primers for TCR Jbeta segments. The CDR3 region of rearranged TCR beta genes was amplified from genomic DNA with a multiplex PCR assay. The amplified TCR beta libraries were sequenced on the Illumina HiSeq System as 87-base-pair reads. In the paper's pipeline: In a later analysis, 80 million or so unique TCR beta chains were counted across the approximately 670 repertoires, and approximately 11 million of these chains were shared by at least two donors. A nearest-neighbor algorithm error-corrected the raw reads and collapsed the reads into unique sequences, merging closely related sequences to remove PCR and sequencing errors. To assign V, D and J gene segments, CDR3 sequences were aligned to IMGT reference sequences. For a sequence to be retained, at least a six-nucleotide match to both a V gene segment and a J gene segment was required. Rearrangements were called productive when the CDR3 lacked stop codons and stayed in frame with V and J; all others were non-productive. Following IMGT convention, CDR3 was defined as the stretch from the second conserved V-encoded cysteine up to the conserved J-encoded phenylalanine. The earlier analysis of 587 of the donors excluded sequences that lacked an unambiguous match to a single V gene segment. An earlier analysis of several hundred of the donors classified V segments as functional when productive rearrangements were above 56.7% and as segregating when the standard deviation between donors was above 5%. A statistical classification framework was developed to diagnose cytomegalovirus status using the catalog of TCR beta chain sequences. In a later analysis, V and J genes were assigned by comparing TCR nucleotide sequences against IMGT/GENE-DB human TR gene sequences. In a later analysis, CDR3 sequences and most-parsimonious VDJ recombination scenarios were assigned using the TCRdist pipeline. In a later analysis, each TCR beta chain was defined by its CDR3 amino acid sequence together with its V-gene family, and reads without a unique V-gene family were excluded. In a later analysis, 550 to 650 highly shared, low-generation-probability nucleotide sequences were removed to address suspected cross-contamination and a sequencing artifact. In a later analysis, a clonal expansion index was calculated for each public chain from normalized within-repertoire ranks of inferred template counts. In a later analysis, generation probabilities were computed using a VDJ recombination model fitted to out-of-frame rearrangements, and the results were checked against IGoR. A later analysis scored TCR-TCR, TCR-HLA and TCR-CMV co-occurrence with hypergeometric tests, applying a repertoire-size bias correction to TCR pairs. False discovery rates were estimated in a later analysis by permuting HLA or CMV assignments 20 times. In a later analysis, co-occurring TCRs were grouped with DBSCAN, and TCRdist sequence similarity was added when clustering was performed within HLA-allele-positive subsets. For co-occurrence clustering, repertoires with fewer than 30,000 or more than 120,000 public chains were excluded, along with a handful of repertoires with anomalous nucleotide sharing. TCRdb stores this immuneACCESS table with in-frame sequences only. Part of the clones is absent; in the studies checked, under half of the shortfall reflects unresolved V genes, and no reason is known for the rest. V, J and clone size were drawn from that table, and D and trimming were deduced from the DNA. The table for this sample lists 200,000 to 250,000 clones; 76% of them were counted only once. 0.63% of the sample comes from the top ten.

Turning to this clone: It has no known antigen specificity. Per-base quality was not reported, and no clone a single base away is much larger than it.

From its cysteine to its phenylalanine, the CDR3 spans 12 amino acids. Just CDR3 DNA is preserved here, 36 bases in frame from base 1. The trim is 5 bases for V and 4 bases for J, with a gap of 6 bases between the germline ends. CDR1 is given as MDHEN and CDR2 as SYDVKM, both from the germline V gene. The cohort comprised some 700 healthy bone marrow donors. All cohort members were sampled while nominally healthy, although unrecorded immune exposures were likely present. The donor tested CMV seronegative, placing the donor among the approximately 360 seronegative members of the cohort. A peripheral blood sample was collected from each donor, and TCR beta sequencing was performed on peripheral blood mononuclear cells. The Qiagen DNeasy Blood Extraction Kit was used to extract genomic DNA from the blood cell samples.

The sequence is built from TRBV28 and TRBJ1-5; no D gene can be assigned with confidence. The sequence came from a man aged 18 to 30 in good health and CMV-seronegative. Sequenced sample: PBMCs. The sequenced DNA: TGTGCCAGCAGTGAACTAAATCAGCCCCAGCATTTT. It encodes CASSELNQPQHF.